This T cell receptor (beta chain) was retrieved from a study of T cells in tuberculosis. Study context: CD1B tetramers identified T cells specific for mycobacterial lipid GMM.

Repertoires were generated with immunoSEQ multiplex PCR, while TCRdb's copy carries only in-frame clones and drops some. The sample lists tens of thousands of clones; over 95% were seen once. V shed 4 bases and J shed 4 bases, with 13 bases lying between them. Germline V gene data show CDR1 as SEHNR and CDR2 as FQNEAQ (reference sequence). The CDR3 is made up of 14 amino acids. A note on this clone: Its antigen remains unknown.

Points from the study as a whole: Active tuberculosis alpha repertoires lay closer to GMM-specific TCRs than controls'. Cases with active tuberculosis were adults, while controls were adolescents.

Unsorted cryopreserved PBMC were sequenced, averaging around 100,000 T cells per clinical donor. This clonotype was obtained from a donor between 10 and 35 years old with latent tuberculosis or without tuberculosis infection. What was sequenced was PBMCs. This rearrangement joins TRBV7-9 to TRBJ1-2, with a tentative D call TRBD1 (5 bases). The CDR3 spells CASSSDSLSYGYTF. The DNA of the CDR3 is TGTGCCAGCAGCTCTGACAGTCTTAGCTATGGCTACACCTTC.